The 26 T cell receptor beta chains given below trace back to one sample, sequenced in a study of T cells and copy number aberrations in small-cell lung cancer. TCRdb's copy holds only in-frame clones and misses some; the assay was immunoSEQ multiplex PCR. The table lists roughly 1,600 clones, 70% to 90% of them singletons, with 5% to 7.5% in the top ten. Sequenced input: normal tissue next to the tumor. The receptors derive from a man between 60 and 75 years old with small cell lung cancer.

The CDR3 sequence: CASRPHRTGHTEAFF. CDR3 sequence (DNA): TGTGCCAGCAGGCCCCACAGGACAGGGCATACTGAAGCTTTCTTT. This chain joins TRBV27 and TRBJ1-1, with 8 bases fitting TRBD1. Germline V lookup: CDR1 MNHEY, CDR2 SMNVEV (reference sequence). The J segment lost 5 bases and the V segment lost 6 bases, leaving 11 bases of the junction unmatched. This CDR3 has 15 residues.

In nucleotides, the CDR3 is TGTGCCATCAGGAGACTAGCCCTCTCTGGGGCCAACGTCCTGACTTTC. It specifies CAIRRLALSGANVLTF. The V call is TRBV10-3, the J call TRBJ2-6, with TRBD2 identical over 7 bases. There are 16 residues in the CDR3. Germline CDR1 ENHRY, CDR2 SYGVKD. With 6 bases clipped from V and 0 bases from J, the junction kept 5 bases outside the gene matches.

The CDR3 nucleotides are TGTGCCAGCAGCTCCGGGACTAGCGGGGGGGGAGCTTACAATGAGCAGTTCTTC. This sequence encodes CASSSGTSGGGAYNEQFF. J is TRBJ2-1 and V is TRBV11-2; 16 positions agree with TRBD2. The V gene's germline CDR1 is SGHAT and CDR2 FQNNGV. The CDR3 is 18 amino acids. The junction had 7 bases not matched to a gene; V was cut back by 4 bases and J by 4 bases. Looking up the rest from reference TRBV11-2 and TRBJ2-1 gives the full variable domain: EAGVAQSPRYKIIEKRQSVAFWCNPISGHATLYWYQQILGQGPKLLIQFQNNGVVDDSQLPKDRFSAERLKGVDSTLKIQPAKLEDSAVYLCASSSGTSGGGAYNEQFFGPGTRLTVL.

The V and J genes are TRBV5-6 and TRBJ2-5; possibly TRBD1 or TRBD2 for D (6 bases each). Germline CDR1 SGHDT, CDR2 YYEEEE. Trimming took 4 bases from V and 5 from J, leaving 15 bases between them. This CDR3 contains 14 residues. CDR3 nucleotide sequence: TGTGCCAGCAGCACCCTACAGGGAGGTGAGACCCAGTACTTC. Its translation is CASSTLQGGETQYF.

The chain joins TRBV5-3 to TRBJ1-1; D unclear. TRBV5-3 is sorted into the ORF group, with uncertain function. The CDR3 spans 15 residues. Trimming took off 2 bases at V and 0 bases at J, with 11 bases between the two ends. This CDR3 is CARSFVPLLNTEAFF. In nucleotides, the CDR3 is TGTGCCAGAAGCTTTGTGCCGCTTCTGAACACTGAAGCTTTCTTT.

This rearrangement joins TRBV6-6 to TRBJ2-7, with D perhaps matching TRBD2 (6 bases). The CDR3 loop spans 13 amino acids. Germline-derived CDR1 and CDR2 are MNHNY and SVGAGI (reference sequence). The V gene lost 10 bases and the J gene lost 1 base, with 14 bases spanning the gap. CDR3 region: CATKSGTSYEQYF. As DNA, the CDR3 is TGTGCCACCAAATCCGGGACTTCCTACGAGCAGTACTTC.

A single count supports this clone. The genes are TRBV5-4 and TRBJ2-1; D possibly uses TRBD1 or TRBD2 (5 bases each). The CDR3 is 15 amino acids. V was cut by 1 base and J by 9 bases, with 17 bases left in between. Germline V gene lookup returns CDR1 SGHNT and CDR2 YYREEE (reference sequence). CDR3 residues: CASSLRAGTYGEQFF. In nucleotides, the CDR3 is TGTGCCAGCAGCTTGCGGGCAGGGACGTATGGTGAGCAGTTCTTC. The complete variable domain, with remaining parts taken from reference TRBV5-4 and TRBJ2-1, reads ETGVTQSPTHLIKTRGQQVTLRCSSQSGHNTVSWYQQALGQGPQFIFQYYREEENGRGNFPPRFSGLQFPNYSSELNVNALELDDSALYLCASSLRAGTYGEQFFGPGTRLTVL.

The chain carries TRBV7-2 and TRBJ2-5; 9 bases align to TRBD1. V lost 1 base, J lost 4 bases, and 10 bases stayed unmatched. CDR1 and CDR2 (germline): SGHTA, FQGNSA. The CDR3 runs to 17 residues. CDR3 coding DNA: TGTGCCAGCAGCTTAGACTGGAGTGACAGGGGGTCAGAGACCCAGTACTTC. Translation gives CASSLDWSDRGSETQYF.

This sequence joins TRBV6-5 and TRBJ2-7, with D unresolved. V shed 4 bases and J shed 6 bases, with 19 bases lying between them. This CDR3 contains 15 residues. Looked up from germline, CDR1 is MNHEY and CDR2 is SVGAGI. The CDR3 DNA sequence: TGTGCCAGCAGTTCTCGACCTCCGGAACGAGGCGAGCAGTACTTC. Translated, it gives CASSSRPPERGEQYF.

The chain has TRBV6-5 and TRBJ2-7; 9 nucleotides match TRBD2. The germline V gene encodes CDR1 MNHEY and CDR2 SVGAGI. Trimming at V came to 8 bases and at J to 2 bases, leaving 4 bases not matched to a gene. This CDR3 spans 13 amino acids. CDR3 in amino acids: CASAGGKPYEQYF. In DNA form, the CDR3 reads TGTGCCAGCGCGGGAGGGAAACCCTACGAGCAGTACTTC.

The chain carries TRBV6-4 and TRBJ2-3; 9 nucleotides agree with TRBD2. V gave up 6 bases and J gave up 6 bases; unmatched junction bases: 7. The CDR3 has 14 residues. Germline V lookup: CDR1 MRHNA, CDR2 SNTAGT. The CDR3 DNA reads TGTGCCAGCAGCGAAGGGACTAGCTCTGATACGCAGTATTTT. Translated, it gives CASSEGTSSDTQYF.

The genes are TRBV15 and TRBJ1-5, with a possible D match to TRBD1 (5 bases). This CDR3 has 15 residues. CDR1 LNHNV and CDR2 YYDKDF come from the germline V gene (reference sequence). With 0 bases removed from V and 9 bases from J, the gap between germline ends came to 15 bases. The CDR3 DNA reads as TGTGCCACCAGCAGAGATCTAGGGGACTGGGGGCCCCAGCATTTT. Amino acid sequence: CATSRDLGDWGPQHF.

Only one count was recorded for this clone. Its ends do not fully match the called genes, so a read error is possible. The V call is TRBV29-1, the J call TRBJ1-2; D possibly corresponds to TRBD1 (5 bases). The germline V gene encodes CDR1 SQVTM and CDR2 ANQGSEA. The CDR3 is made up of 12 amino acids. The CDR3 coding sequence is TGCAGCGGGGACTCGTTCTCCCATGGCTACACCTTT. It codes for CSGDSFSHGYTF. Drawing the rest from reference TRBV29-1 and TRBJ1-2, the complete variable domain is SAVISQKPSRDICQRGTSLTIQCQVDSQVTMMFWYRQQPGQSLTLIATANQGSEATYESGFVIDKFPISRPNLTFSTLTVSNMSPEDSSIYLCSGDSFSHGYTFGSGTRLTVV.

The chain carries TRBV5-8 and TRBJ2-1; the D gene is possibly TRBD2 (6 bases). The CDR3 spans 14 residues. Trimming stripped 2 bases from V and 6 bases from J, with 12 bases between. Germline assignment: CDR1 SGHTS and CDR2 YDEGEE. This CDR3 is CASSFMGGSNEQFF. Here the CDR3 DNA reads TGTGCCAGCAGCTTTATGGGGGGAAGCAATGAGCAGTTCTTC. Full variable domain (missing parts from reference TRBV5-8 and TRBJ2-1): EAGVTQSPTHLIKTRGQQATLRCSPISGHTSVYWYQQALGLGLQFLLWYDEGEERNRGNFPPRFSGRQFPNYSSELNVNALELEDSALYLCASSFMGGSNEQFFGPGTRLTVL.

The chain is built from TRBV10-3 and TRBJ1-1; D is unclear. The CDR3 extends over 11 amino acids. The germline V gene encodes CDR1 ENHRY and CDR2 SYGVKD. Trimming stripped 7 bases from V and 1 base from J, with 4 bases between. The CDR3 region is CAIKENTEAFF. In DNA, the CDR3 is TGTGCCATCAAGGAGAACACTGAAGCTTTCTTT.

The J gene is TRBJ1-3, the V gene TRBV6-1; D gene ambiguous. The CDR3 sequence is 12 residues long. CDR1 MNHNS and CDR2 SASEGT come from the germline V gene. Trimming left V 10 bases short and J 4 bases short, with 11 bases between. In DNA, the CDR3 is TGTGCCACTACACGTAGAGGAAACACCATATATTTT. Protein product: CATTRRGNTIYF.

Regarding this clone: The junction departs from the called germline gene at one end, perhaps through a read error. V gene TRBV6-5 combines with J gene TRBJ2-6; D is perhaps TRBD2 (5 bases). The CDR3 contains 15 residues. Per germline, CDR1 MNHEY and CDR2 SVGAGI. CDR3 residues: CASNYGDSGANVLTF. Here the CDR3 DNA reads TGTGCCAGCAATTACGGGGACTCTGGGGCCAACGTCCTGACTTTC.

This chain joins TRBV5-4 and TRBJ2-5; D remains ambiguous. Germline V gene lookup returns CDR1 SGHNT and CDR2 YYREEE (reference sequence). V was clipped by 2 bases and J by 6 bases, with 14 bases between them. The CDR3 is made up of 14 amino acids. The CDR3 region has the DNA TGTGCCAGCAGCTTTGAAGGTGGTGAGAAGACCCAGTACTTC. This encodes CASSFEGGEKTQYF.

The chain combines TRBV7-2 with TRBJ2-1, with D perhaps matching TRBD2 (6 bases). Germline V CDR1 and CDR2: SGHTA, FQGNSA. Trimming took 5 bases from V and 7 from J, leaving 21 bases between them. The CDR3 extends over 16 amino acids. CDR3 loop: CASSPLLGGGNNEQFF. The CDR3 nucleotides read TGTGCCAGCAGCCCGTTGTTGGGGGGAGGTAATAATGAGCAGTTCTTC. Full variable domain (remainder filled in from reference TRBV7-2 and TRBJ2-1): GAGVSQSPSNKVTEKGKDVELRCDPISGHTALYWYRQSLGQGLEFLIYFQGNSAPDKSGLPSDRFSAERTGGSVSTLTIQRTQQEDSAVYLCASSPLLGGGNNEQFFGPGTRLTVL.

The V gene is TRBV2, the J gene TRBJ2-1; D tentatively fits TRBD1 or TRBD2 (5 bases each). The V gene lost 6 bases and the J gene lost 10 bases, with 16 bases spanning the gap. Looked up from germline, CDR1 is SNHLY and CDR2 is FYNNEI. The CDR3 covers 13 residues. The DNA for the CDR3 is TGTGCCAGCAGCGGGCGTGAGGGGAGCGAGCAGTTCTTC. Protein: CASSGREGSEQFF.

The chain uses TRBV14 and TRBJ2-7; the match to TRBD2 covers 7 bases. V dropped 6 bases and J dropped 3; count of bases not matched to a gene: 5. CDR1 is SGHDN and CDR2 is FVKESK in the germline V gene. CDR3 length equals 13 residues. The CDR3 here is CASSWGGNYEQYF. DNA of the CDR3: TGTGCCAGCAGTTGGGGGGGGAACTACGAGCAGTACTTC.

The J gene is TRBJ2-4, the V gene TRBV7-6; 8 bases agree with TRBD2. J was trimmed by 7 bases and V by 5 bases; bases with no gene match: 7. The germline CDR1 and CDR2 sequences are SGHVS and FNYEAQ. The CDR3 is 14 amino acids. DNA of the CDR3: TGTGCCAGCAGCCGGGGGGGGCTGCAGAACATTCAGTACTTC. Protein sequence: CASSRGGLQNIQYF.

The chain carries TRBV25-1 and TRBJ2-5; 9 nucleotides align to TRBD1. Per the germline V gene, CDR1 is MGHDK and CDR2 is SYGVNS. The CDR3 has 14 residues. Trimming cost V 4 bases and J 4 bases; bases outside gene matches: 4. This CDR3 is CASSATGGGETQYF. The CDR3 DNA sequence: TGTGCCAGCAGTGCGACAGGGGGAGGAGAGACCCAGTACTTC.

As for this clone: The sample holds other DNA sequences that translate to the same CDR3. The genes are TRBV18 and TRBJ2-7; a weak D match, TRBD1 (5 bases). Germline V gene lookup returns CDR1 KGHSH and CDR2 LQKENI. This CDR3 spans 12 amino acids. Trimming shortened V by 6 bases and J by 0 bases, and 6 bases separated the two germline ends. CDR3 DNA sequence: TGTGCCAGCTCCACAGGCTCCTACGAGCAGTACTTC. This sequence encodes CASSTGSYEQYF.

V usage is TRBV18 and J usage is TRBJ1-2; no firm D call. CDR1 and CDR2 from the germline V gene are KGHSH and LQKENI. V lost 0 bases and J lost 4, with 9 bases in between. The CDR3 loop spans 14 amino acids. CDR3 sequence (DNA): TGTGCCAGCTCACCACCGGGGAGTGGCTATGGCTACACCTTC. This codes for CASSPPGSGYGYTF.

The chain has TRBV9 and TRBJ2-3; D gene uncertain. The CDR3 is 12 amino acids. Germline CDR1 reads SGDLS; CDR2 reads YYNGEE. V gave up 3 bases and J gave up 0 bases, with 2 bases separating them. This chain's CDR3 is CASSGSTDTQYF. CDR3 coding DNA: TGTGCCAGCAGCGGAAGCACAGATACGCAGTATTTT.